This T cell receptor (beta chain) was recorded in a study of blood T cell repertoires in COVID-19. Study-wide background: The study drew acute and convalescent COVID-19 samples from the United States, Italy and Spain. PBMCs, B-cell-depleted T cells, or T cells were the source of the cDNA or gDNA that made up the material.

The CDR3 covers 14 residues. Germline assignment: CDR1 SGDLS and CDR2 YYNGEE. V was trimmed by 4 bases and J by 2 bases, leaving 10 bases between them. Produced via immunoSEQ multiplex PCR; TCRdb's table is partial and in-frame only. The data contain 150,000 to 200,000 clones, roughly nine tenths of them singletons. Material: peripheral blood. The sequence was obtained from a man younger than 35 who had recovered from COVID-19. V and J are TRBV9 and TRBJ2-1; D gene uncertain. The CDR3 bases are TGTGCCAGCAGCCCCTACGGAGCCTACAATGAGCAGTTCTTC. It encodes CASSPYGAYNEQFF.